This T cell receptor (beta chain) was captured by sequencing in a study of radiotherapy plus CTLA-4 blockade in lung cancer. Study details: Objective response was observed in around a sixth of patients, and disease control in less than 35%. Study conclusions and caveats: Peripheral blood showed expansion of tumor-derived TCR clones after radiotherapy and ipilimumab.

Profiled with immunoSEQ multiplex PCR; TCRdb holds only in-frame clones, not every one. The sample yields tens of thousands of clones, over 75% seen once. Looked up from germline, CDR1 is SGHTA and CDR2 is FQGNSA. The V and J ends lost 5 bases and 6 bases, in that order; junction bases with no gene match: 3. The CDR3 is 12 amino acids. Concerning this clone: Its target is unknown.

V usage is TRBV7-2 and J usage is TRBJ1-1; 7 positions match TRBD1. The receptor's source is a human donor with non-small cell lung cancer who had a complete response to radiotherapy plus ipilimumab. Specimen: peripheral blood, collected from a patient treated with radiotherapy plus ipilimumab. The CDR3 coding sequence is TGTGCCAGCAGCCCAGGGGGTGCTGAAGCTTTCTTT. Protein sequence: CASSPGGAEAFF.